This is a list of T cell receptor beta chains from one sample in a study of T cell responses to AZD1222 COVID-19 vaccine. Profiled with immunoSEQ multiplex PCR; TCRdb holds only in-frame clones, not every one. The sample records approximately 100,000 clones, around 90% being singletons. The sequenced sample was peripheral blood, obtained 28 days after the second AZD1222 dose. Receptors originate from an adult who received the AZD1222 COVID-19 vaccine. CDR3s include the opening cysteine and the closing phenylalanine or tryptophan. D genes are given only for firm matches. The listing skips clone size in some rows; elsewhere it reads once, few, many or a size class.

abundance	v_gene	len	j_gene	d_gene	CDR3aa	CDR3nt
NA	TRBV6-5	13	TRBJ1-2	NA	CASSTTGDYGYTF	TGTGCCAGCAGTACAACAGGAGACTATGGCTACACCTTC
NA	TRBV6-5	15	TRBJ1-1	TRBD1	CASSTTGGGGTEAFF	TGTGCCAGCAGTACAACAGGGGGCGGTGGCACTGAAGCTTTCTTT
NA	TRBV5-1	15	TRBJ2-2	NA	CASRSQGGDTGELFF	TGCGCCAGCAGGTCACAGGGAGGAGACACCGGGGAGCTGTTTTTT
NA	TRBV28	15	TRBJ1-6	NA	CASSLQQIGMSPLHF	TGTGCCAGCAGTTTACAACAGATAGGGATGTCACCCCTCCACTTT
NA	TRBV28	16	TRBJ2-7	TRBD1	CASSLGHDRVRNEQYF	TGTGCCAGCAGTTTGGGACACGACAGGGTTCGTAACGAGCAGTACTTC
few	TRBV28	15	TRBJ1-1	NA	CASAPPQGRNTEAFF	TGTGCCAGCGCCCCCCCACAGGGAAGAAACACTGAAGCTTTCTTT
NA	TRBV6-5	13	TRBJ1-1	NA	CASSQGMNTEAFF	TGTGCCAGCAGTCAGGGCATGAACACTGAAGCTTTCTTT
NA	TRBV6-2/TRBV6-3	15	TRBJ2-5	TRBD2	CASSLGASGRETQYF	TGTGCCAGCAGTCTTGGGGCTAGCGGGAGAGAGACCCAGTACTTC
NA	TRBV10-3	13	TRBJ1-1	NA	CAINQGRDTEAFF	TGTGCCATCAACCAGGGTCGAGACACTGAAGCTTTCTTT
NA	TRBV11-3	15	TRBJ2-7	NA	CALNPGPRRAYEQYF	TGTGCCCTTAACCCGGGACCGCGACGGGCCTACGAGCAGTACTTC
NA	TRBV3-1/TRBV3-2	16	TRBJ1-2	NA	CASSQVFRGPFYGYTF	TGTGCCAGCAGCCAAGTGTTCCGTGGGCCCTTCTATGGCTACACCTTC
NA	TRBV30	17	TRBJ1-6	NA	CAWRQEYQGADNSPLHF	TGTGCCTGGAGACAGGAATACCAGGGCGCTGATAATTCACCCCTCCACTTT
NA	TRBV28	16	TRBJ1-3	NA	CASSRSGTWPGNTIYF	TGTGCCAGCAGCCGCTCCGGGACGTGGCCTGGAAACACCATATATTTT
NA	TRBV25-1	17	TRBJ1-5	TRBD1	CASSEYRQGARSQPQHF	TGTGCCAGCAGTGAATACAGACAGGGGGCTAGGAGTCAGCCCCAGCATTTT
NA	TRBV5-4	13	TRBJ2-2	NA	CASSILHTGELFF	TGTGCCAGCAGCATACTACATACCGGGGAGCTGTTTTTT
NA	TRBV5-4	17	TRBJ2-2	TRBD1	CASSLWGTGTGTGELFF	TGTGCCAGCAGCTTGTGGGGGACCGGGACAGGGACCGGGGAGCTGTTTTTT
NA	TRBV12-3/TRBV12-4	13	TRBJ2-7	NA	CASSSGSSYEQYF	TGTGCCAGCTCCTCGGGTAGCTCCTACGAGCAGTACTTC
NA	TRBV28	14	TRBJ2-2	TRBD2	CASKSGRAWGELFF	TGTGCCAGCAAAAGCGGGAGGGCCTGGGGGGAGCTGTTTTTT
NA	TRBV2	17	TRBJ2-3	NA	CASSEALHLEGTDTQYF	TGTGCCAGCAGTGAAGCGCTTCATTTGGAGGGCACAGATACGCAGTATTTT
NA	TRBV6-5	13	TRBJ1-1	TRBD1	CASNHRDRDEAFF	TGTGCCAGCAACCACCGCGACAGGGACGAAGCTTTCTTT
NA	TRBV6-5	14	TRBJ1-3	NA	CASSYSYSGNTIYF	TGTGCCAGCAGTTACTCTTACTCTGGAAACACCATATATTTT
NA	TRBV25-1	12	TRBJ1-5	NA	CASSEPNQPQHF	TGTGCCAGCAGTGAACCCAATCAGCCCCAGCATTTT
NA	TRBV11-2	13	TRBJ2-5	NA	CASSQQLAETQYF	TGTGCCAGCAGCCAACAACTAGCAGAGACCCAGTACTTC
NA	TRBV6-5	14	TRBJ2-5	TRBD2	CASSSGLVMETQYF	TGTGCCAGCAGCTCCGGACTAGTTATGGAGACCCAGTACTTC
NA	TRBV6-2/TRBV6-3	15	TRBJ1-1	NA	CASSYSLGGNTEAFF	TGTGCCAGCAGTTACTCTTTGGGAGGGAACACTGAAGCTTTCTTT
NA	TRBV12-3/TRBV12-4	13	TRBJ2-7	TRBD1	CASSRDRRYEQYF	TGTGCCAGCAGTAGGGACAGGAGGTACGAGCAGTACTTC
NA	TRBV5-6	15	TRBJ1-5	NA	CASSSIRDINQPQHF	TGTGCCAGCAGCAGTATCCGGGACATCAATCAGCCCCAGCATTTT
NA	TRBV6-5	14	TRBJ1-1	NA	CASSSAWTTTEAFF	TGTGCCAGCAGTTCGGCTTGGACGACCACTGAAGCTTTCTTT
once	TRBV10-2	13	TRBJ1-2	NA	CASSVVGNYGYTF	TGCGCCAGCAGTGTAGTAGGGAACTATGGCTACACCTTC
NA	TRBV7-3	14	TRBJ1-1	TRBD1	CASKLGDRGTEAFF	TGTGCCAGCAAACTAGGTGACAGGGGGACTGAAGCTTTCTTT
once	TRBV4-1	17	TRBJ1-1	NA	CASSQGLGTNPEAEAFF	TGCGCCAGCAGCCAAGGGTTAGGAACAAACCCCGAGGCTGAAGCTTTCTTT
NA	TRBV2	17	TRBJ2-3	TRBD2	CASSFRLAGDFTDTQYF	TGTGCCAGCAGTTTTAGACTAGCGGGGGATTTCACAGATACGCAGTATTTT
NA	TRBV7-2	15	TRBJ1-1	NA	CASSLQGPMNTEAFF	TGTGCCAGCAGCTTACAGGGCCCCATGAACACTGAAGCTTTCTTT
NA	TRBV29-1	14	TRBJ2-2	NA	CSVDGRGDTGELFF	TGCAGCGTTGATGGCAGGGGTGATACCGGGGAGCTGTTTTTT
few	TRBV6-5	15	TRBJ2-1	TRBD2	CASSNLAGETYEQFF	TGTGCCAGCAGCAACTTGGCGGGAGAAACCTATGAGCAGTTCTTC
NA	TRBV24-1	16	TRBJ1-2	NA	CATSDRNRAATYGYTF	TGTGCCACCAGTGATCGTAACAGGGCTGCCACTTATGGCTACACCTTC
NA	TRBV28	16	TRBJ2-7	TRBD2	CASSSLAGGPTYEQYF	TGTGCCAGCAGTTCCTTAGCGGGAGGGCCAACCTACGAGCAGTACTTC
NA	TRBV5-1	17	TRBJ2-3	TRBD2	CASTTRGREIGTDTQYF	TGCGCCAGCACCACCAGAGGGCGGGAGATTGGGACAGATACGCAGTATTTT
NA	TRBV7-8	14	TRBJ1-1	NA	CASSLTELNTEAFF	TGTGCCAGCAGCCTGACAGAACTGAACACTGAAGCTTTCTTT
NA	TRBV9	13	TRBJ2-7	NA	CASSVGAGNEQYF	TGTGCCAGCAGCGTAGGCGCCGGGAACGAGCAGTACTTC
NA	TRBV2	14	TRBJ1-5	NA	CASSEGQGGQPQHF	TGTGCCAGCAGTGAAGGACAAGGGGGTCAGCCCCAGCATTTT
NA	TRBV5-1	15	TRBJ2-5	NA	CASSLAAGAQETQYF	TGCGCCAGCAGCTTGGCCGCGGGGGCCCAAGAGACCCAGTACTTC
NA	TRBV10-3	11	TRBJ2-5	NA	CATGVQETQYF	TGTGCCACAGGGGTCCAAGAGACCCAGTACTTC
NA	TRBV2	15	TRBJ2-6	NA	CASSSLSSGANVLTF	TGTGCCAGCAGTTCTCTCAGCTCTGGGGCCAACGTCCTGACTTTC
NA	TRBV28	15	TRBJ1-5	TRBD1	CASSIDRGAVQPQHF	TGTGCCAGCAGCATAGACAGGGGAGCGGTTCAGCCCCAGCATTTT
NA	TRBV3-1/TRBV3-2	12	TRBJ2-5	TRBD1	CASGTAQETQYF	TGTGCCAGCGGGACAGCCCAAGAGACCCAGTACTTC
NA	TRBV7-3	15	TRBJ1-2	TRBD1	CASRYRDSDNYGYTF	TGTGCCAGCAGGTACCGGGACAGTGACAACTATGGCTACACCTTC
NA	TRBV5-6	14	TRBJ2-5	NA	CASSLAEELETQYF	TGTGCCAGCAGCTTGGCCGAGGAATTGGAGACCCAGTACTTC
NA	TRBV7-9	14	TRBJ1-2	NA	CASHSQRAGYGYTF	TGTGCCAGCCACTCACAAAGGGCGGGCTATGGCTACACCTTC